This paragraph reports one T cell receptor beta chain. This sample's TCRbeta library carried unique molecular identifier barcodes. TCRdb reanalysed the PCR reads using MiXCR and keeps one entry per CDR3 protein. The sample contains over 400,000 distinct CDR3 sequences, about 40% of which appear only once. This specimen belongs to a study of T-cell reconstitution after alpha-beta-depleted transplantation in children. CDR3 length: 11 residues. The ends were cut back, 10 bases at V and 5 bases at J, with 12 bases in the middle. The sequencing used PBMCs, collected before TCRalphabeta/CD19-depleted stem cell transplant. The sequence was collected from a girl aged 2-9 years with aplastic anemia, due to receive a stem cell transplant. V usage is TRBV23-1 and J usage is TRBJ2-7; no firm D call. TRBV23-1 carries the ORF label, with uncertain function. CDR3 nucleotides: TGCGCCACGATAGGCTTGGACGAGCAGTACTTC. As protein: CATIGLDEQYF.